The 3 T cell receptor beta chains in this list originate from one sample, sequenced in a study of cytomegalovirus exposure and HLA in healthy donors. Produced via immunoSEQ multiplex PCR; TCRdb's table is partial and in-frame only. The sample consists of 200,000 or so clones, just over 85% of them appearing once. The sequenced material came from PBMCs. The receptors here all came from a woman under 30 in good health and CMV-seronegative.

The CDR3 bases are TGTGCCAGCAGCTTTGGGCCGGGAGGAGGAACAGATACGCAGTATTTT. It codes for CASSFGPGGGTDTQYF. The chain couples TRBV5-6 to TRBJ2-3; TRBD2 matches at 7 bases. The CDR3 spans 16 residues. The V and J ends lost 2 bases and 3 bases, in that order; junction bases with no gene match: 9. Germline V gene data show CDR1 as SGHDT and CDR2 as YYEEEE.

The V call is TRBV2, the J call TRBJ2-7, with D perhaps matching TRBD1 (7 bases). CDR3 size: 15 residues. Trimming left V 7 bases short and J 2 bases short, with 18 bases between. Germline V gene data show CDR1 as SNHLY and CDR2 as FYNNEI. CDR3 DNA: TGTGCCAGCAAAAAGGACAGGCGGGGTCCCTACGAGCAGTACTTC. Its protein is CASKKDRRGPYEQYF.

The V and J genes are TRBV27 and TRBJ1-5, with 8 positions matching TRBD1. Germline lookup yields CDR1 MNHEY and CDR2 SMNVEV (reference sequence). V lost 5 bases and J lost 7; bases outside the gene matches: 7. The length of the CDR3 is 14 residues. This chain's CDR3 is CASSIGQGGQPQHF. CDR3 nucleotide sequence: TGTGCCAGCAGTATCGGACAGGGCGGGCAGCCCCAGCATTTT.